This TCR beta chain was sequenced in a study of blood T cell repertoires in COVID-19. In the study overall: Italy, Spain and the United States were the sources of the convalescent and acute COVID-19 samples.

CDR1 and CDR2 from the germline V gene are MRHNA and SNTAGT. This CDR3 is built from 18 residues. Trimming stripped 0 bases from V and 0 bases from J, with 15 bases between. The Seattle site enrolled patients during active infection and followed them longitudinally. As originally analysed: Using reference gene primer amplification, nucleated cell counts were estimated. Clones were read by immunoSEQ multiplex PCR, and TCRdb kept only the in-frame ones, dropping some. The D gene and trimming were derived from the DNA, and the V and J assignments and clone size from that table. The sample consists of nearly 250,000 clones, more than 75% of them appearing once.

This TCR was sampled from a woman older than 75 with COVID-19, enrolled during active disease. Material for sequencing was peripheral blood. The chain carries TRBV6-4 and TRBJ2-1; tentative D call: TRBD1 (5 bases). This CDR3 is CASSDSIQGRSSYNEQFF. CDR3 DNA: TGTGCCAGCAGTGACTCGATCCAGGGCAGAAGCTCCTACAATGAGCAGTTCTTC.